Listed below are T cell receptor beta chains from one sample, sequenced in a study of cytotoxic CD8 clonotypes in ibrutinib-treated CLL. TCRdb's table, derived via immunoSEQ multiplex PCR, lists solely in-frame clones and lacks some. The sample lists 110,000 to 150,000 clones; about 80% were seen once. This sample comprised PBMCs, obtained after 24 months of ibrutinib treatment. The receptor source for this set is a human donor with chronic lymphocytic leukemia. The CDR3 runs from the conserved cysteine through the conserved F or W. A D gene is named only where the DNA matches it firmly. Clone size is given for some rows only: seen once, a few or many times, or a class if the clone is expanded.

v_gene	abundance	d_gene	j_gene	CDR3nt	CDR3aa
TRBV7-6	.	TRBD2	TRBJ2-2	TGTGCCAGCAGCCTACCCCCCCCGGGAGGACTCGGGGAGCTGTTTTTT	CASSLPPPGGLGELFF
TRBV5-1	.	TRBD2	TRBJ2-1	TGCGCCAGCAGCGGGGCTAGCGGGAGCTATGAGCAGTTCTTC	CASSGASGSYEQFF
TRBV9	.	TRBD1	TRBJ2-7	TGTGCCAGCAGCCCCCGGGACAGGGGGCCTGGCGAGCAGTACTTC	CASSPRDRGPGEQYF
TRBV6-1	once	.	TRBJ1-3	TGTGCCAGCAGCCCCTGGTGGAACACCATATATTTT	CASSPWWNTIYF
TRBV27	few	.	TRBJ2-3	TGTGCCAGCAGCCCCACAGATACGCAGTATTTT	CASSPTDTQYF
TRBV6-6	.	.	TRBJ2-1	TGTGCCAGCAGGTACAGGAGGAACAATGAGCAGTTCTTC	CASRYRRNNEQFF
TRBV9	.	.	TRBJ2-7	TGTGCCAGCAGCGTAGCGGAGGGCTCCTACGAGCAGTACTTC	CASSVAEGSYEQYF
TRBV27	.	.	TRBJ1-4	TGTGCCAGCAGACGCAGGGCACATAATGAAAAACTGTTTTTT	CASRRRAHNEKLFF
TRBV12-2	.	.	TRBJ2-1	TGTGCAAGTCGCTTAGGAGGACTAGTCGGTGAGCAGTTCTTC	CASRLGGLVGEQFF
TRBV5-4	.	.	TRBJ2-7	TGTGCCAGCAGCTTGGGTTACGAGCAGTACTTC	CASSLGYEQYF
TRBV5-5	.	.	TRBJ2-3	TGTGCCAGCAGCTTCGGTGTCGCAGATACGCAGTATTTT	CASSFGVADTQYF
TRBV9	.	.	TRBJ1-4	TGTGCCAGCAGCCCCGAACAGGGAAGGTTCGATGAAAAACTGTTTTTT	CASSPEQGRFDEKLFF
TRBV9	.	TRBD1	TRBJ1-3	TGTGCCAGCAGCGTAGACACAGGGGGCCGAAACACCATATATTTT	CASSVDTGGRNTIYF
TRBV12-5	.	.	TRBJ2-1	TGTGCTAGTGGTTTTTGGGGAGGTGAGCAGTTCTTC	CASGFWGGEQFF
TRBV9	once	TRBD1	TRBJ2-5	TGTGCCAGCAGCGTGTCAGGGGGCAACCAAGAGACCCAGTACTTC	CASSVSGGNQETQYF
TRBV5-6	.	.	TRBJ2-7	TGTGCCAGCAGCTTGGGAAACAGGGAGATCTACGAGCAGTACTTC	CASSLGNREIYEQYF
TRBV7-9	.	TRBD1	TRBJ2-7	TGTGCCAGCAGCATCGGGACAGGGGGCTACGAGCAGTACTTC	CASSIGTGGYEQYF
TRBV6-5	.	.	TRBJ2-7	TGTGCCAGCAGTTACCAGGGACCGCCAAGCTCCTACGAGCAGTACTTC	CASSYQGPPSSYEQYF